These 3 T cell receptor beta chains were sequenced from one sample in a study of T-cell memory formation after mild COVID-19. TCRdb reanalysed the 5' RACE reads using MiXCR and keeps one entry per CDR3 protein. The data contain hundreds of thousands of distinct CDR3 sequences, less than 9.5% of them singletons. Sequenced sample: PBMCs or a T cell subset sorted from them (not recorded which). The receptor set was obtained from a man aged 18 to 30 who had mild COVID-19 (a few samples of this study predate the infection). Cell type and time point are not known.

Only a few counts were recorded for this clonotype. This chain uses TRBV6-6 with TRBJ1-3; D unresolved. V was shortened by 5 bases and J by 2 bases, with 13 bases between the two germline ends. The germline CDR1 and CDR2 sequences are MNHNY and SVGAGI (reference sequence). This CDR3 contains 15 residues. CDR3 DNA: TGTGCCAGCAGTCACCTCGGGCCCCCTGGAAACACCATATATTTT. Translation: CASSHLGPPGNTIYF.

J is TRBJ2-2 and V is TRBV7-9, with 8 positions matching TRBD2. This CDR3 comprises 14 residues. Germline V gives CDR1 SEHNR, CDR2 FQNEAQ (reference sequence). V was clipped by 9 bases and J by 6 bases; unmatched bases: 9. CDR3 sequence: CARDPLAEAGELFF. Here the CDR3 DNA reads TGTGCCAGGGATCCACTAGCGGAGGCCGGGGAGCTGTTTTTT. The whole variable domain, filled in from reference TRBV7-9 and TRBJ2-2, reads DTGVSQNPRHKITKRGQNVTFRCDPISEHNRLYWYRQTLGQGPEFLTYFQNEAQLEKSRLLSDRFSAERPKGSFSTLEIQRTEQGDSAMYLCARDPLAEAGELFFGEGSRLTVL.

This clonotype was detected only a few times. The V gene is TRBV29-1, the J gene TRBJ1-1; 9 positions match TRBD1. The V gene end was trimmed by 6 bases and the J gene end by 2 bases; junction bases not matched to a gene: 4. Germline CDR1 reads SQVTM; CDR2 reads ANQGSEA. The CDR3 has 13 amino acids. The chain's CDR3 is CSVKGQGNTEAFF. DNA for the CDR3: TGCAGCGTCAAGGGACAGGGAAACACTGAAGCTTTCTTT. The full variable domain, rest sourced from reference TRBV29-1 and TRBJ1-1, is SAVISQKPSRDICQRGTSLTIQCQVDSQVTMMFWYRQQPGQSLTLIATANQGSEATYESGFVIDKFPISRPNLTFSTLTVSNMSPEDSSIYLCSVKGQGNTEAFFGQGTRLTVV.